These 9 T cell receptor beta chains share one sample of origin, sequenced in a study of OX40 agonist ivuxolimab in advanced cancers. Only in-frame clones appear in the TCRdb table, and some are missing; sequencing was by immunoSEQ multiplex PCR. The sample records tens of thousands of clones, around 81% being singletons. Sequenced here: CD4+ or CD8+ T cells sorted from blood, sampled in a trial of the OX40 agonist ivuxolimab. The source is an adult with an advanced solid tumor such as melanoma, head and neck, liver or kidney cancer.

The chain links TRBV5-6 to TRBJ2-2; D is ambiguous. CDR1 is SGHDT, CDR2 YYEEEE, per germline. The V end lost 6 bases, the J end lost 6 bases, and 24 bases lay between the germline ends. CDR3 size: 17 residues. The CDR3 DNA reads as TGTGCCAGCATGGGGATCTCGAGTCAGCGTGAACCCGGGGAGCTGTTTTTT. Encoded protein: CASMGISSQREPGELFF.

This clone appeared once. The genes are TRBV5-6 and TRBJ1-2, with D possibly TRBD1 on 6 matching bases. Germline values: CDR1 SGHDT, CDR2 YYEEEE. The V gene lost 2 bases and the J gene lost 4 bases, with 15 bases spanning the gap. CDR3 length: 15 residues. This CDR3 reads CASSLPTGNPYGYTF. The CDR3, as DNA: TGTGCCAGCAGCTTACCAACAGGGAATCCCTATGGCTACACCTTC.

The chain is built from TRBV6-5 and TRBJ1-1; D gene ambiguous. The V gene's germline CDR1 is MNHEY and CDR2 SVGAGI. V was shortened by 3 bases and J by 0 bases, with 8 bases between the two germline ends. The CDR3 sequence is 14 residues long. CDR3 protein: CASSYQHLNTEAFF. CDR3 bases: TGTGCCAGCAGTTATCAACATCTGAACACTGAAGCTTTCTTT.

This chain connects TRBV5-1 to TRBJ2-5; TRBD1 agrees at 9 bases. The CDR3 spans 16 residues. The germline V gene has CDR1 SGHRS and CDR2 YFSETQ. Germline trimming cut 0 bases from V and 5 bases from J; bases unmatched to any gene: 8. This chain's CDR3 is CASSLGARGQGETQYF. The CDR3 DNA reads TGCGCCAGCAGCTTGGGGGCCCGGGGACAGGGTGAGACCCAGTACTTC.

V usage is TRBV14 and J usage is TRBJ1-2; 8 nucleotides agree with TRBD1. Per the germline V gene, CDR1 is SGHDN and CDR2 is FVKESK. Trimming removed 4 bases from V and 8 bases from J; junction bases left unmatched: 6. This CDR3 spans 13 amino acids. CDR3 nucleotide sequence: TGTGCCAGCAGCCGAGGACAGGGCTGGGGCTACACCTTC. Its protein product is CASSRGQGWGYTF.

This chain links TRBV27 with TRBJ1-5, with TRBD1 as a possible D gene (6 bases). Deletions cut 2 bases from V and 4 bases from J, with 15 bases between. Germline loops: CDR1 MNHEY, CDR2 SMNVEV (reference sequence). The CDR3 has 16 residues. CDR3 protein: CASSLTADRRNQPQHF. The CDR3 DNA reads as TGTGCCAGCAGTTTAACCGCGGACAGAAGGAATCAGCCCCAGCATTTT.

The gene calls are TRBV28 and TRBJ2-7; D is unresolved. The CDR3 covers 13 residues. Germline V CDR1 and CDR2: MDHEN, SYDVKM. V shed 3 bases and J shed 7 bases, with 13 bases lying between them. CDR3 amino acids: CASSLRLQGEQYF. CDR3 bases: TGTGCCAGCAGTTTGAGGCTCCAAGGTGAGCAGTACTTC.

V gene TRBV5-8 combines with J gene TRBJ1-2; D uncertain. Looked up from germline, CDR1 is SGHTS and CDR2 is YDEGEE. V dropped 2 bases and J dropped 4 bases, with 15 bases sitting between them. CDR3 size: 15 residues. In DNA form, the CDR3 reads TGTGCCAGCAGCTTACACAAAAAAGGCGGCTATGGCTACACCTTC. Its protein product is CASSLHKKGGYGYTF.

This clone was seen only once. The V call is TRBV28, the J call TRBJ2-2; D not certain. The V end was cut by 3 bases, the J end by 6 bases, with 14 bases between. This CDR3 comprises 15 residues. Germline lookup yields CDR1 MDHEN and CDR2 SYDVKM. CDR3 nucleotides: TGTGCCAGCAGTTTTAGGGCCGACGACGCCGGGGAGCTGTTTTTT. This translates into CASSFRADDAGELFF. The full variable domain, with the rest looked up from reference TRBV28 and TRBJ2-2, is DVKVTQSSRYLVKRTGEKVFLECVQDMDHENMFWYRQDPGLGLRLIYFSYDVKMKEKGDIPEGYSVSREKKERFSLILESASTNQTSMYLCASSFRADDAGELFFGEGSRLTVL.